This T cell receptor beta chain stems from a study of T cells in Graves' hyperthyroidism and ophthalmopathy. Findings and caveats of the study: Before onset, ophthalmopathy was predicted by the model a median approximately 6.7 months earlier. Ophthalmopathy could be told apart from stable hyperthyroidism with a 13 V-J model.

Amplification yielded TCR beta CDR3 regions, with RNA transcripts as the source. Primed by the HTBI set, a first-round RT-PCR was run on the TCR CDR3. TCRdb re-analysed the multiplex PCR reads in MiXCR, keeping a single row per CDR3 protein. The table lists more than 350,000 distinct CDR3 sequences, around 15% of them singletons. Concerning this clonotype: Its antigen remains unknown. This may be a read error, as it is one base from a much larger clone.

Every diagnosis used clinical symptoms, serum thyroxine and TRAb, thyroid ultrasound and orbital computed tomography. More than 9.5 ml fresh peripheral blood yielded the PBMCs. The specimen sequenced was blood. This sequence was found in a woman in her sixties with Graves' ophthalmopathy.

The chain's CDR3 is CASCQLSGTGNWQYF. CDR3 DNA sequence: TGTGCCAGCTGCCAACTCTCCGGGACAGGGAATTGGCAGTACTTC. V is TRBV3-1 and J is TRBJ2-7, with 9 bases identical to TRBD1. This CDR3 region has 15 residues. The germline V gene encodes CDR1 LGHDT and CDR2 YNNKEL (reference sequence).